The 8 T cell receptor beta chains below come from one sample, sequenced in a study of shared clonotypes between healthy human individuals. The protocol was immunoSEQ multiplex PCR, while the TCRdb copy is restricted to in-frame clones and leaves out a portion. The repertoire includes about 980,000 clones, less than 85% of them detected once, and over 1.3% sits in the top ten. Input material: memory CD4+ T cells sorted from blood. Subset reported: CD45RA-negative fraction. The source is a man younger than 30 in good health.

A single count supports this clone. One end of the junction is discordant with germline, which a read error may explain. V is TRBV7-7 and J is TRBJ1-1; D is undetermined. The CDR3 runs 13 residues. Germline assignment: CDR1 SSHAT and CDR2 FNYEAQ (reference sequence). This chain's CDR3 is CASSSTAGTEAFF. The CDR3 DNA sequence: TGTGCTAGCAGCTCAACAGCGGGCACTGAAGCTTTCTTT.

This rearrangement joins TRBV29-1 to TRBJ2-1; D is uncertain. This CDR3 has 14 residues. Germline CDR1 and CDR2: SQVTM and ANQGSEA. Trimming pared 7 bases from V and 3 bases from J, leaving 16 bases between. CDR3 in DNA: TGCAGCGCCACAATCTGGTTAAGCTACAATGAGCAGTTCTTC. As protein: CSATIWLSYNEQFF.

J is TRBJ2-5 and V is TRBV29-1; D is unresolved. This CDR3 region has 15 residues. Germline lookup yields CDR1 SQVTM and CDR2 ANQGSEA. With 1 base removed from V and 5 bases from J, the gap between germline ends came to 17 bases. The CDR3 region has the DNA TGCAGCGTTGAAGCGGCGTGGACCCCCATGGAGACCCAGTACTTC. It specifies CSVEAAWTPMETQYF.

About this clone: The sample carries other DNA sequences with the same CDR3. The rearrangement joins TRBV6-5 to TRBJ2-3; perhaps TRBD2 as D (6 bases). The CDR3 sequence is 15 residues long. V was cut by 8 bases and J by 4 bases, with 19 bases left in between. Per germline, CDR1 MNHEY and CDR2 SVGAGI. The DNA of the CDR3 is TGTGCCAGCTGCAGGTCGGCGGGGCAAGCAGATACGCAGTATTTT. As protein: CASCRSAGQADTQYF.

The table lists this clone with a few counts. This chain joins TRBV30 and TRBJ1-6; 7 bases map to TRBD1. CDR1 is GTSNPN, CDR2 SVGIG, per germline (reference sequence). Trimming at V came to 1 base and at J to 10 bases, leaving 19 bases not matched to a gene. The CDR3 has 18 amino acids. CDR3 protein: CAWSEGSRGRRGRSPLHF. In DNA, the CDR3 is TGTGCCTGGAGTGAGGGCAGTAGGGGGCGCCGTGGGAGGTCACCCCTCCACTTT.

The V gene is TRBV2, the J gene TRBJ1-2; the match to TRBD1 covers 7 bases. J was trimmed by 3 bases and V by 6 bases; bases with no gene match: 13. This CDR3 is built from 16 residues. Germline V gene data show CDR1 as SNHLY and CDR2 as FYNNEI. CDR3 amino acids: CASRPPDRDGHYGYTF. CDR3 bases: TGTGCCAGCAGACCCCCCGACAGGGATGGGCACTATGGCTACACCTTC.

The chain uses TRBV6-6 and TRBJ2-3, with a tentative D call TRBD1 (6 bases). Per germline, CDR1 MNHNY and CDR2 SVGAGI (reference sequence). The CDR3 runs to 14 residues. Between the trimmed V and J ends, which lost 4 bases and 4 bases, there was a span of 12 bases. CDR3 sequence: CASSLTGFADTQYF. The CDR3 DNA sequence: TGTGCCAGCAGTTTAACAGGGTTCGCAGATACGCAGTATTTT.

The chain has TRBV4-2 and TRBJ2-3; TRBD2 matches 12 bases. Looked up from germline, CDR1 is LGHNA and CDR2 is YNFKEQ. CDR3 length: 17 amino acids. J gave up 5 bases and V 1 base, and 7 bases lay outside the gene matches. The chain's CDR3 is CASSQGPLAGGQDTQYF. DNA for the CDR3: TGTGCCAGCAGCCAAGGGCCCCTAGCGGGGGGGCAAGATACGCAGTATTTT.